Detailed here is one T cell receptor beta chain. What it recognizes is unknown. Trimming left V 1 base short and J 5 bases short, with 6 bases between. This CDR3 comprises 12 residues. The germline V gene has CDR1 MGHRA and CDR2 YSYEKL. As the sequencing template, cDNA was produced by extracting RNA and reverse transcribing it. The method was immunoSEQ multiplex PCR; TCRdb's version includes in-frame clones alone and lacks a portion of them. Seen here are about 180,000 clones, around 50% observed once, and the top ten hold under 15%. This record comes from a study of CD8+ T cells in alopecia areata. The wider study: Patients took tofacitinib for 6 to 18 months, followed by 6 drug-free months. General study findings and limits: Scalp repertoires also include resident alphabeta T cells from normal skin.

The specimen was CD4+ T cells sorted from blood, collected at week 0. The genes are TRBV4-1 and TRBJ2-7, with D unclear. This receptor was identified in a human donor with alopecia areata. The CDR3 DNA is TGCGCCAGCAGCCAAGTAGGGAACGAGCAGTACTTC. This codes for CASSQVGNEQYF.